In its sample, the clone carrying this T cell receptor beta chain was seen a few times. The data were obtained in a study of blood T cell repertoires in COVID-19. Sequencing was performed with immunoSEQ multiplex PCR; in TCRdb, only in-frame clones are kept and a portion is missing. The data show 150,000 or so clones, with approximately 84% seen just once and approximately 5.1% held by the top ten. Study members were between about 18 and 95 years old and lived in about two dozen US regions. Deletions cut 7 bases from V and 4 bases from J, with 14 bases between. CDR3 size: 14 residues. Germline CDR1 is LNHDA and CDR2 is SQIVND (reference sequence).

The sequencing sample was made of PBMCs or T cells enriched from blood (not recorded which). The source of this sequence is a middle-aged woman with acute COVID-19. The chain joins TRBV19 to TRBJ1-5; D might be TRBD1 (5 bases). The CDR3 region has the DNA TGTGCCAGTATGTCAGTGGGGGGAAATCAGCCCCAGCATTTT. Protein: CASMSVGGNQPQHF.